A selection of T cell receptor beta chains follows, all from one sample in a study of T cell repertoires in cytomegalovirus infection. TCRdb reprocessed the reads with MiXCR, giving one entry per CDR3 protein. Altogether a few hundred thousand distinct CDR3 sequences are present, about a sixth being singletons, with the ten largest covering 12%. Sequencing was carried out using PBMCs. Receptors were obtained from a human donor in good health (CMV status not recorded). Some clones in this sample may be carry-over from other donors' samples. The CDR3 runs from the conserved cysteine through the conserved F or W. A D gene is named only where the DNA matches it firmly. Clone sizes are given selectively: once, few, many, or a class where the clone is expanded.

CDR3nt: TGTGCCAGTAGTATATTTAAGGATCACTACGAGCAGTACTTC
CDR3aa: CASSIFKDHYEQYF
len: 14
j_gene: TRBJ2-7
abundance: few
v_gene: TRBV19
d_gene: -

CDR3nt: TGTGCCAGCAGCTTAATGGACCCTCATACGCAGTATTTT
CDR3aa: CASSLMDPHTQYF
len: 13
j_gene: TRBJ2-3
abundance: many
v_gene: TRBV7-2
d_gene: -

CDR3nt: TGCAGTGCTCGAGACCATAGACTAGCGGGGGGGCAATACGAGCAGTACTTC
CDR3aa: CSARDHRLAGGQYEQYF
len: 17
j_gene: TRBJ2-7
abundance: -
v_gene: TRBV20-1
d_gene: TRBD2

CDR3nt: TGTGCCAGCAGCACACTAGCGGGGGGGTTCAACGAGCAGTACTTC
CDR3aa: CASSTLAGGFNEQYF
len: 15
j_gene: TRBJ2-7
abundance: many
v_gene: TRBV7-2
d_gene: TRBD2

CDR3nt: TGCAGTCTCTGGGGGGGGGCTAGCGGGGGGACTCAAGAGACCCAGTACTTC
CDR3aa: CSLWGGASGGTQETQYF
len: 17
j_gene: TRBJ2-5
abundance: many
v_gene: TRBV20-1
d_gene: TRBD2

CDR3nt: TGCGCCAGCAGCTGGAAGACTAGCGGGGTAGAGACCCAGTACTTC
CDR3aa: CASSWKTSGVETQYF
len: 15
j_gene: TRBJ2-5
abundance: many
v_gene: TRBV5-1
d_gene: TRBD2

CDR3nt: TGCAGTGCTACGGGACTAGCGGTAACGAGCTCCTACAATGAGCAGTTCTTC
CDR3aa: CSATGLAVTSSYNEQFF
len: 17
j_gene: TRBJ2-1
abundance: many
v_gene: TRBV20-1
d_gene: TRBD2

CDR3nt: TGTGCCAGCAGCCGAGGGGTTACAGATACGCAGTATTTT
CDR3aa: CASSRGVTDTQYF
len: 13
j_gene: TRBJ2-3
abundance: -
v_gene: TRBV7-9
d_gene: -

CDR3nt: TGTGCCAGCAGCCAGATAGACAGGGCTGAAGAGCAGTACTTC
CDR3aa: CASSQIDRAEEQYF
len: 14
j_gene: TRBJ2-7
abundance: -
v_gene: TRBV4-2
d_gene: TRBD1

CDR3nt: TGTGCCAGCAGACAGATTCGAGTTGCAACTAATGAAAAACTGTTTTTT
CDR3aa: CASRQIRVATNEKLFF
len: 16
j_gene: TRBJ1-4
abundance: few
v_gene: TRBV6-1
d_gene: -

CDR3nt: TGCAGTGCCGTCCCATTAAGCTCTGGAAACACCATATATTTT
CDR3aa: CSAVPLSSGNTIYF
len: 14
j_gene: TRBJ1-3
abundance: many
v_gene: TRBV20-1
d_gene: -

CDR3nt: TGCGCCAGCAGCCAAGTTTTGGGAGGCAATGAGCAGTTCTTC
CDR3aa: CASSQVLGGNEQFF
len: 14
j_gene: TRBJ2-1
abundance: -
v_gene: TRBV4-3
d_gene: -

CDR3nt: TGCAGTGCCCCCGGGACAGGGGGAAACACCATATATTTT
CDR3aa: CSAPGTGGNTIYF
len: 13
j_gene: TRBJ1-3
abundance: -
v_gene: TRBV20-1
d_gene: TRBD1

CDR3nt: TGTGCCAGCAGCTTAGCGGTATTTAGCAATCAGCCCCAGCATTTT
CDR3aa: CASSLAVFSNQPQHF
len: 15
j_gene: TRBJ1-5
abundance: -
v_gene: TRBV7-8
d_gene: -

CDR3nt: TGTGCCAGCAGTAATGGACGGGACAGGGTTAACGAGCAGTACTTC
CDR3aa: CASSNGRDRVNEQYF
len: 15
j_gene: TRBJ2-7
abundance: -
v_gene: TRBV7-9
d_gene: TRBD1

CDR3nt: TGTGCCAGCAGCATCGGCAATCAGCCCCAGCATTTT
CDR3aa: CASSIGNQPQHF
len: 12
j_gene: TRBJ1-5
abundance: many
v_gene: TRBV19
d_gene: -

CDR3nt: TGCAGTGCCCCATTCGGGGGGCATGGAAACACCATATATTTT
CDR3aa: CSAPFGGHGNTIYF
len: 14
j_gene: TRBJ1-3
abundance: few
v_gene: TRBV20-1
d_gene: -

CDR3nt: TGTGCCAGCAGTGATTCGAGCAGGGATCGCGAAAAACTGTTTTTT
CDR3aa: CASSDSSRDREKLFF
len: 15
j_gene: TRBJ1-4
abundance: few
v_gene: TRBV2
d_gene: -

CDR3nt: TGTGCCAGCAGCCCGACCGGGACTCTTACCTACGAGCAGTACTTC
CDR3aa: CASSPTGTLTYEQYF
len: 15
j_gene: TRBJ2-7
abundance: many
v_gene: TRBV7-8
d_gene: -

CDR3nt: TGCGCCAGCAGCTTGCGGGACAGGGGGAGACACGAGCAGTACTTC
CDR3aa: CASSLRDRGRHEQYF
len: 15
j_gene: TRBJ2-7
abundance: once
v_gene: TRBV5-1
d_gene: TRBD1

CDR3nt: TGTGCCAGCAGCAGTCAAAGGGGCAATGAGCAGTTCTTC
CDR3aa: CASSSQRGNEQFF
len: 13
j_gene: TRBJ2-1
abundance: many
v_gene: TRBV7-2
d_gene: -

CDR3nt: TGCAGTGCCCCGGGACTTGCCACAGATACGCAGTATTTT
CDR3aa: CSAPGLATDTQYF
len: 13
j_gene: TRBJ2-3
abundance: many
v_gene: TRBV20-1
d_gene: -

CDR3nt: TGCAGTGCTAGTGGGGACCTCGTTTGGGACTCTGGAAACACCATATATTTT
CDR3aa: CSASGDLVWDSGNTIYF
len: 17
j_gene: TRBJ1-3
abundance: -
v_gene: TRBV20-1
d_gene: -

CDR3nt: TGTGCCAGCAGTTACTCGAGGGGCGGGGGGGCACGTGAGCAGTTCTTC
CDR3aa: CASSYSRGGGAREQFF
len: 16
j_gene: TRBJ2-1
abundance: -
v_gene: TRBV6-6
d_gene: TRBD2

CDR3nt: TGTGCCAGCAGTTTTTTCAGCGGGGGGGCCTACAATGAGCAGTTCTTC
CDR3aa: CASSFFSGGAYNEQFF
len: 16
j_gene: TRBJ2-1
abundance: -
v_gene: TRBV6-1
d_gene: TRBD2

CDR3nt: TGTGCCAGCAGGGGCCGGTTGATAGCCGGCAATGAGCAGTTCTTC
CDR3aa: CASRGRLIAGNEQFF
len: 15
j_gene: TRBJ2-1
abundance: -
v_gene: TRBV2
d_gene: -

CDR3nt: TGTGCCAGCAGCCCAGTCCAGGGGAACACTGAAGCTTTCTTT
CDR3aa: CASSPVQGNTEAFF
len: 14
j_gene: TRBJ1-1
abundance: many
v_gene: TRBV7-9
d_gene: -

CDR3nt: TGTGCCAGCAGCTTAGTTGGGACAGGGGTTTACGAGCAGTACTTC
CDR3aa: CASSLVGTGVYEQYF
len: 15
j_gene: TRBJ2-7
abundance: -
v_gene: TRBV5-4
d_gene: TRBD1

CDR3nt: TGTGCCAGCAGCTTAACCGGGGCGGTGTATGGCTACACCTTC
CDR3aa: CASSLTGAVYGYTF
len: 14
j_gene: TRBJ1-2
abundance: many
v_gene: TRBV7-2
d_gene: -

CDR3nt: TGCGCCAGCAGCCAAGGGGCCGGGACTGGTCTATCCTACGAGCAGTACTTC
CDR3aa: CASSQGAGTGLSYEQYF
len: 17
j_gene: TRBJ2-7
abundance: -
v_gene: TRBV4-1
d_gene: -

CDR3nt: TGTGCCAGCAGCCCCCGAGAGGCGAAGACCCAGTACTTC
CDR3aa: CASSPREAKTQYF
len: 13
j_gene: TRBJ2-5
abundance: -
v_gene: TRBV5-4
d_gene: -

CDR3nt: TGCGCCAGCAGCTTGGGTGTGTTCGGAGATACGCAGTATTTT
CDR3aa: CASSLGVFGDTQYF
len: 14
j_gene: TRBJ2-3
abundance: few
v_gene: TRBV5-1
d_gene: -

CDR3nt: TGTGCCAGCAGGATGGCAGGAGACACAGATACGCAGTATTTT
CDR3aa: CASRMAGDTDTQYF
len: 14
j_gene: TRBJ2-3
abundance: few
v_gene: TRBV2
d_gene: -

CDR3nt: TGTGCCATCAGTGAGTATTTCGACAGGGACCAGCCCCAGCATTTT
CDR3aa: CAISEYFDRDQPQHF
len: 15
j_gene: TRBJ1-5
abundance: few
v_gene: TRBV10-3
d_gene: TRBD1

CDR3nt: TGCGCCAGCAGCCAAGAGGGACTAGCGGGAGAGACCCAGTACTTC
CDR3aa: CASSQEGLAGETQYF
len: 15
j_gene: TRBJ2-5
abundance: many
v_gene: TRBV4-1
d_gene: TRBD2

CDR3nt: TGCGCCAGCACCCCTTACAGGGTTGACACCGGGGAGCTGTTTTTT
CDR3aa: CASTPYRVDTGELFF
len: 15
j_gene: TRBJ2-2
abundance: once
v_gene: TRBV5-1
d_gene: -

CDR3nt: TGTGCCAGCAGTTACGAGGGTTCGACAGATACGCAGTATTTT
CDR3aa: CASSYEGSTDTQYF
len: 14
j_gene: TRBJ2-3
abundance: -
v_gene: TRBV6-2/TRBV6-3
d_gene: -

CDR3nt: TGTGCCAGCAGTGGTAATAGACAGGGCGGCAATCAGCCCCAGCATTTT
CDR3aa: CASSGNRQGGNQPQHF
len: 16
j_gene: TRBJ1-5
abundance: many
v_gene: TRBV6-1
d_gene: TRBD1

CDR3nt: TGTGCCAGCAGAGACAACAGGGCTGGCGGGGAGCTGTTTTTT
CDR3aa: CASRDNRAGGELFF
len: 14
j_gene: TRBJ2-2
abundance: few
v_gene: TRBV12-3/TRBV12-4
d_gene: -

CDR3nt: TGTGCCAGCAGTTACGGTCGTCCCGGGGAGCTGTTTTTT
CDR3aa: CASSYGRPGELFF
len: 13
j_gene: TRBJ2-2
abundance: -
v_gene: TRBV6-2/TRBV6-3
d_gene: -

CDR3nt: TGTGCCAGCAAAGGGACAGGGGTCAATCAGCCCCAGCATTTT
CDR3aa: CASKGTGVNQPQHF
len: 14
j_gene: TRBJ1-5
abundance: few
v_gene: TRBV6-1
d_gene: TRBD1

CDR3nt: TGTGCCAGCAGCCAAGACAAGCACTACGAGCAGTACTTC
CDR3aa: CASSQDKHYEQYF
len: 13
j_gene: TRBJ2-7
abundance: -
v_gene: TRBV4-2
d_gene: -

CDR3nt: TGTGCCAGCAGGCCGGGCGTCAATGAAAAACTGTTTTTT
CDR3aa: CASRPGVNEKLFF
len: 13
j_gene: TRBJ1-4
abundance: -
v_gene: TRBV12-3/TRBV12-4
d_gene: -